Below are 10 T cell receptor beta chains sequenced from a single sample in a study of T-cell reconstitution after alpha-beta-depleted transplantation in children. A TCRbeta library incorporating unique molecular identifiers was prepared. TCRdb itself ran the PCR reads through MiXCR, one entry per CDR3 protein. Of 700,000 to 950,000 distinct CDR3 sequences in the sample, roughly 15% were seen once. The material sequenced was PBMCs, mostly from graft donor cells, taken 360 days after TCRalphabeta/CD19-depleted stem cell transplant. The receptors stem from a male patient aged 10 to 17 who had a stem cell transplant for acute lymphoblastic leukemia, so the T cells may come from the graft donor.

This clonotype was picked up a small number of times. This sequence joins TRBV4-2 and TRBJ2-3; 8 bases match TRBD1. The CDR3 consists of 15 residues. Unmatched junction bases numbered 4, after V lost 2 bases and J lost 3 bases. Germline loops: CDR1 LGHNA, CDR2 YNFKEQ. The CDR3 loop is CASSQRTGKTDTQYF. In DNA form, the CDR3 reads TGTGCCAGCAGCCAAAGGACAGGGAAGACAGATACGCAGTATTTT.

The chain links TRBV12-3 or TRBV12-4 to TRBJ1-1, with 7 bases fitting TRBD1. Trimming at V came to 4 bases and at J to 11 bases, leaving 10 bases not matched to a gene. The CDR3 extends over 13 amino acids. CDR3 region: CASSSVRQGSAFF. The CDR3 DNA reads as TGTGCCAGCAGTTCCGTTAGACAGGGCTCGGCTTTCTTT.

This clonotype has a handful of counts. The chain couples TRBV29-1 to TRBJ2-7; D is uncertain. The germline V gene encodes CDR1 SQVTM and CDR2 ANQGSEA. The CDR3 loop spans 13 amino acids. Trimming pared 7 bases from V and 0 bases from J, leaving 13 bases between. The CDR3 region has the DNA TGCAGCGCTCTAGTGAGGAGCTCCTACGAGCAGTACTTC. Translated, it gives CSALVRSSYEQYF.

The chain uses TRBV5-4 and TRBJ2-3; no definite D call. Trimming cost V 3 bases and J 2 bases, with 16 bases left between them. Germline V lookup: CDR1 SGHNT, CDR2 YYREEE (reference sequence). CDR3 length: 16 residues. CDR3 sequence reads: CASSSSHFDPTDTQYF. CDR3 sequence (DNA): TGTGCCAGCAGCTCCTCCCATTTCGACCCCACAGATACGCAGTATTTT.

This clonotype appeared a few times. The V and J genes are TRBV5-1 and TRBJ2-7; 7 bases are shared with TRBD1. The CDR3 spans 14 residues. V trimming: 1 base; J trimming: 5 bases; junction bases outside the gene matches: 6. CDR1 is SGHRS, CDR2 YFSETQ, per germline. The CDR3 region is CASSLLTGWDEQYF. CDR3 sequence (DNA): TGCGCCAGCAGCTTGTTGACAGGGTGGGACGAGCAGTACTTC.

The chain joins TRBV12-3 or TRBV12-4 to TRBJ1-3, with 7 nucleotides matching TRBD1. This CDR3 spans 15 amino acids. V was clipped by 3 bases and J by 6 bases; unmatched bases: 8. The CDR3 coding sequence is TGTGCCAGCAGTTTTGCGACAGGGAACGTAAACACCATATATTTT. This encodes CASSFATGNVNTIYF.

The CDR3 bases are TGCAGCGTCCCCATCGGGGAGACCCAGTACTTC. It translates to CSVPIGETQYF. The chain carries TRBV29-1 and TRBJ2-5, with D unresolved. Germline CDR1 SQVTM, CDR2 ANQGSEA. V was clipped by 6 bases and J by 5 bases, with 10 bases between them. The CDR3 runs to 11 residues.

The rearrangement joins TRBV29-1 to TRBJ2-5; TRBD2 agrees at 8 bases. Losses at the gene ends were 5 bases for V and 3 bases for J; bases not matched to a gene: 8. This CDR3 has 14 residues. Germline V gene sequence: CDR1 SQVTM, CDR2 ANQGSEA. In DNA form, the CDR3 reads TGCAGCGTTCGACCCAAACTAGCGGAAGAGACCCAGTACTTC. Encoded protein: CSVRPKLAEETQYF.

In this sample, this clonotype turned up a few times. The gene calls are TRBV19 and TRBJ2-7; 11 nucleotides align to TRBD1. CDR3 length: 15 residues. Unmatched junction bases numbered 3, after V lost 3 bases and J lost 2 bases. Germline values: CDR1 LNHDA, CDR2 SQIVND (reference sequence). CDR3 coding DNA: TGTGCCAGTAGTATGGGGACAGGGGGTCCCTACGAGCAGTACTTC. Protein: CASSMGTGGPYEQYF.

This clonotype was observed a few times. CDR3 sequence reads: CASSSLQGYPEAFF. Here the CDR3 DNA reads TGTGCCAGCAGCTCCCTCCAGGGGTACCCTGAAGCTTTCTTT. The J gene is TRBJ1-1, the V gene TRBV11-1; a weak D match, TRBD1 (6 bases). CDR3 length equals 14 residues. V was shortened by 4 bases and J by 6 bases, with 15 bases between the two germline ends. The germline CDR1 and CDR2 sequences are SGHAT and FQDESV (reference sequence).